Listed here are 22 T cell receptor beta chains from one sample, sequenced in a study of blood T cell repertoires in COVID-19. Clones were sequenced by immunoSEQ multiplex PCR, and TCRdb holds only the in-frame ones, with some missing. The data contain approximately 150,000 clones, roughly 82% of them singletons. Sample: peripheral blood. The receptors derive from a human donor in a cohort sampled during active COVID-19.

This CDR3 reads CASSQDSVNPHYEQYV. The CDR3 DNA reads as TGCGCCAGCAGCCAAGATAGCGTGAACCCCCACTACGAGCAGTACGTC. The chain recombines TRBV4-1 with TRBJ2-7, with a possible D match to TRBD2 (5 bases). Trimming took 0 bases from V and 3 from J, leaving 15 bases between them. The CDR3 length is 16 residues. Looked up from germline, CDR1 is MGHRA and CDR2 is YSYEKL.

CDR3 bases: TGTGCCATCAGTTTACAGGGATCGGACACTGAAGCTTTCTTT. It translates to CAISLQGSDTEAFF. The genes are TRBV10-3 and TRBJ1-1; the D gene is possibly TRBD1 (6 bases). Looked up from germline, CDR1 is ENHRY and CDR2 is SYGVKD. CDR3 length: 14 amino acids. Trimming cost V 5 bases and J 3 bases, with 13 bases left between them.

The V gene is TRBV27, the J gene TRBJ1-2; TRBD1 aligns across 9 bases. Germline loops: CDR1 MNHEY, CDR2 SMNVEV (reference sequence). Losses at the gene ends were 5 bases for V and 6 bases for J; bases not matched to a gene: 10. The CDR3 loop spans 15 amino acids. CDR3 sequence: CASSPWTGDYDGYTF. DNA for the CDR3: TGTGCCAGCAGTCCATGGACAGGGGATTACGATGGCTACACCTTC.

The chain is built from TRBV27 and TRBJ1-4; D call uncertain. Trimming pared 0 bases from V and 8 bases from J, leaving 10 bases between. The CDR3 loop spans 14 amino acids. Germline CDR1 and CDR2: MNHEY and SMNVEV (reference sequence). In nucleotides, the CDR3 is TGTGCCAGCAGTTTATCCTTAGAGAGCGAAAAACTGTTTTTT. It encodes CASSLSLESEKLFF.

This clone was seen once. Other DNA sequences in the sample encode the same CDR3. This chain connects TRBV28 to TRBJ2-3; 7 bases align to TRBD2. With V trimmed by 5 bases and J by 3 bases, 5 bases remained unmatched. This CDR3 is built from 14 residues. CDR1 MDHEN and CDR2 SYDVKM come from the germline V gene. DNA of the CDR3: TGTGCCAGCAGTACCGGGACTATTACAGATACGCAGTATTTT. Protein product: CASSTGTITDTQYF.

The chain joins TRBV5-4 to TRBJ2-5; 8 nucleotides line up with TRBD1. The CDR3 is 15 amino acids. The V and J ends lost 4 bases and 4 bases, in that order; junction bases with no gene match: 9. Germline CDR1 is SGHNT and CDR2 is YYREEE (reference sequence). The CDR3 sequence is CASSTGQGSGETQYF. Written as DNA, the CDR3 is TGTGCCAGCAGCACTGGACAGGGTTCGGGAGAGACCCAGTACTTC.

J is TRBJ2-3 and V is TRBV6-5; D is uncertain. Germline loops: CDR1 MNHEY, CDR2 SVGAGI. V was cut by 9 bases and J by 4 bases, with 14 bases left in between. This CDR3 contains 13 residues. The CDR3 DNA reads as TGTGCCAGTCAGCTGGAGTTTGCAGATACGCAGTATTTT. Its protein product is CASQLEFADTQYF.

CDR3 amino acids: CASSQGSRPSNTGELFF. The CDR3 DNA follows: TGTGCCAGTAGTCAAGGGAGCAGGCCCTCGAACACCGGGGAGCTGTTTTTT. V is TRBV19 and J is TRBJ2-2; maybe TRBD2 (5 bases). The CDR3 spans 17 residues. In germline, CDR1 is LNHDA, CDR2 SQIVND (reference sequence). Between the trimmed V and J ends, which lost 5 bases and 0 bases, there was a span of 16 bases.

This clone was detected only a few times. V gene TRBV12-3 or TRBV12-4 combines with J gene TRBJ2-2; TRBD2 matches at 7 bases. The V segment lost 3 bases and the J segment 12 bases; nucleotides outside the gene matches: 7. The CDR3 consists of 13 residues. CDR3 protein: CASSFSGPDKLFF. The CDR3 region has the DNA TGTGCCAGCAGTTTTAGCGGGCCTGACAAGCTGTTTTTT.

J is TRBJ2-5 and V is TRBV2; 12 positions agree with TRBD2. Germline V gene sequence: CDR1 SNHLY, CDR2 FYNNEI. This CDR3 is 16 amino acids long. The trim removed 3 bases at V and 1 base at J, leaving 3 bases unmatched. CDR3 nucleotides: TGTGCCAGCAGTGAGTGGACTAGCGGGGCCCAAGAGACCCAGTACTTC. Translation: CASSEWTSGAQETQYF.

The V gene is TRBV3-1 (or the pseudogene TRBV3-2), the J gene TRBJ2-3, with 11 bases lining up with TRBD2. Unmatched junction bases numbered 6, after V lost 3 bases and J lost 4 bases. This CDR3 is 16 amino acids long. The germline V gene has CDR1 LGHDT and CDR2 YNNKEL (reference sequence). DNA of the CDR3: TGTGCCAGCAGCCAGGATCGACTAGCGGGGTCAGATACGCAGTATTTT. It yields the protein CASSQDRLAGSDTQYF.

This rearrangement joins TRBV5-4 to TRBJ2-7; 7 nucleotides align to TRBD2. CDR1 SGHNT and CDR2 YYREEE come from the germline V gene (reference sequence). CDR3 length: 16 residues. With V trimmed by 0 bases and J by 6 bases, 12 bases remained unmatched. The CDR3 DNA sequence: TGTGCCAGCAGCTTGGGCCCCGTGGGGGGGGTAGGCGAGCAGTACGTC. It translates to CASSLGPVGGVGEQYV.

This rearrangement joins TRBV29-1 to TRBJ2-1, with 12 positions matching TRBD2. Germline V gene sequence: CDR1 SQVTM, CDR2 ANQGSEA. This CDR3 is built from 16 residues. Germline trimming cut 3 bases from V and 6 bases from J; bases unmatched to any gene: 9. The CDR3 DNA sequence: TGCAGCGTTGAGGGCTTCACTAGCGGGGGGCTCAATGAGCAGTTCTTC. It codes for CSVEGFTSGGLNEQFF.

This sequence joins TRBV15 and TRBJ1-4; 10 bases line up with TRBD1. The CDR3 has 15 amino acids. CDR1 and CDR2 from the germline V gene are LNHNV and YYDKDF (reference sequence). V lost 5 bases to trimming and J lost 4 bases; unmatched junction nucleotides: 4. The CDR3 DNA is TGTGCCACCAGCGGAGGACAGGGGGGTAATGAAAAACTGTTTTTT. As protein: CATSGGQGGNEKLFF.

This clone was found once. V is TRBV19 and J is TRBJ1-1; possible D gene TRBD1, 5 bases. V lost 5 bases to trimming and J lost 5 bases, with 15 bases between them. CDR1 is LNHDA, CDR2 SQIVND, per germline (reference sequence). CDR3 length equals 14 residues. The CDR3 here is CASSGGGGVTEAFF. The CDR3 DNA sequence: TGTGCCAGTAGTGGTGGGGGAGGAGTAACTGAAGCTTTCTTT.

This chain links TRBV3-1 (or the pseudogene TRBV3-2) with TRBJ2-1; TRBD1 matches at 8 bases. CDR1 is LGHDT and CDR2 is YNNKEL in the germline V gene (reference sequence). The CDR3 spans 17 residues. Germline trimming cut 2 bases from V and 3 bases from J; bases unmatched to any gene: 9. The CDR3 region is CASSQPSETGDYNEQFF. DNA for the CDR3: TGTGCCAGCAGCCAACCCTCTGAGACAGGGGACTACAATGAGCAGTTCTTC.

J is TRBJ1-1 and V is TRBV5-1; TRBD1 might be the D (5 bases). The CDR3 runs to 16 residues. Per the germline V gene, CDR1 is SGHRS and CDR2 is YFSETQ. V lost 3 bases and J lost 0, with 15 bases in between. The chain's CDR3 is CASSSDTRPMNTEAFF. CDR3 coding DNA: TGCGCCAGCAGCTCGGACACTCGGCCCATGAACACTGAAGCTTTCTTT. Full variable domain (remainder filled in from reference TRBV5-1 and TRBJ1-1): KAGVTQTPRYLIKTRGQQVTLSCSPISGHRSVSWYQQTPGQGLQFLFEYFSETQRNKGNFPGRFSGRQFSNSRSEMNVSTLELGDSALYLCASSSDTRPMNTEAFFGQGTRLTVV.

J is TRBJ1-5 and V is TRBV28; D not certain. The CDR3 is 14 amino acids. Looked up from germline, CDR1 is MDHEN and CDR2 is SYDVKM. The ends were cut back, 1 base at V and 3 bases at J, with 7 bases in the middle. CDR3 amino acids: CASSLSVSNQPQHF. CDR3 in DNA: TGTGCCAGCAGTTTATCCGTTTCCAATCAGCCCCAGCATTTT. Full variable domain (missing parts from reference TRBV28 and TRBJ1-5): DVKVTQSSRYLVKRTGEKVFLECVQDMDHENMFWYRQDPGLGLRLIYFSYDVKMKEKGDIPEGYSVSREKKERFSLILESASTNQTSMYLCASSLSVSNQPQHFGDGTRLSIL.

Here the CDR3 DNA reads TGTGCCAGCAGCTTAGGGGGGGGACAGGAGTTGAACACTGAAGCTTTCTTT. Translation gives CASSLGGGQELNTEAFF. This sequence joins TRBV11-3 and TRBJ1-1; 8 bases fit TRBD1. J was trimmed by 0 bases and V by 1 base; bases with no gene match: 7. The germline CDR1 and CDR2 sequences are SGHNT and YENEEA. This CDR3 spans 17 amino acids. Based on the CDR3 plus reference TRBV11-3 and TRBJ1-1, the full variable domain is EAGVVQSPRYKIIEKKQPVAFWCNPISGHNTLYWYLQNLGQGPELLIRYENEEAVDDSQLPKDRFSAERLKGVDSTLKIQPAELGDSAVYLCASSLGGGQELNTEAFFGQGTRLTVV.

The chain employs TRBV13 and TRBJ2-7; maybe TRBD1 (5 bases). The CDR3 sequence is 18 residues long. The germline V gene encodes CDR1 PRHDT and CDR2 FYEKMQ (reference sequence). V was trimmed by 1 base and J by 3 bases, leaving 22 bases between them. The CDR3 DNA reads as TGTGCCAGCAGCTTAGAGTCAGGGATTAGAAAAAAGGACTACGAGCAGTACTTC. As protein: CASSLESGIRKKDYEQYF.

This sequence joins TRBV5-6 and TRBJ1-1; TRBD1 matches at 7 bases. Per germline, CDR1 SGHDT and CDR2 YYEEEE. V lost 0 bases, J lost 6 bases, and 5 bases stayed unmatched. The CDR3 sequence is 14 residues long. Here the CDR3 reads CASSLVDRVPEAFF. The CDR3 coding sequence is TGTGCCAGCAGCTTGGTCGACAGGGTTCCTGAAGCTTTCTTT.

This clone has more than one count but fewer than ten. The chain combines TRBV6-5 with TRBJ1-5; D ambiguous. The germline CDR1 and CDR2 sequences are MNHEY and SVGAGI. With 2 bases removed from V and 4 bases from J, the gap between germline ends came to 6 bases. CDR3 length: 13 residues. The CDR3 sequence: CASSYKINQPQHF. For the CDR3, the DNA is TGTGCCAGCAGTTACAAAATAAATCAGCCCCAGCATTTT.